In this sample, the clone carrying this T cell receptor (beta chain) turned up many times. Its antigen is still unknown. This entry belongs to a study of post-analysis software for immune sequencing data. Regarding the study as a whole: In patients, TRBV5-6, TRBV5-1 and TRBV20-1 belonged to roughly 5 TRBV segments found more frequently than in controls.

cDNA libraries for TCR beta contained unique molecular identifiers. MiXCR was run by TCRdb on the PCR reads, yielding one entry per CDR3 protein. Of 350,000 to 500,000 distinct CDR3 sequences listed, approximately 38% are singletons. The V gene lost 0 bases and the J gene lost 6 bases, with 7 bases spanning the gap. Germline V CDR1 and CDR2: KGHSH, LQKENI. The CDR3 sequence is 13 residues long. The chain has TRBV18 and TRBJ2-3; D call uncertain. Sample: blood. The receptor was isolated from a girl aged 2 to 9 with multiple sclerosis. This CDR3 is CASSPPHGDTQYF. The CDR3 nucleotides read TGTGCCAGCTCACCACCGCACGGCGATACGCAGTATTTT.